Only a few counts were recorded for the clone carrying this T cell receptor (beta chain). Its specificity is not known. This PCR relied on a set of 60 Vbeta primers and 13 Jbeta primers. Profiled with immunoSEQ multiplex PCR; TCRdb holds only in-frame clones, not every one. The sample records roughly 59,000 clones, 65% to 70% being singletons. This sample is drawn from a study of cytomegalovirus exposure and HLA in healthy donors. Study-wide results and limits: Cytomegalovirus association was assigned to approximately 160 TCR beta chains. Follow-up analysis found HLA locus-dependent TCR association rates, highest for DRB1 and lowest for HLA-C.

With V trimmed by 10 bases and J by 2 bases, 12 bases remained unmatched. This CDR3 contains 16 residues. CDR1 is MNHEY, CDR2 SMNVEV, per germline (reference sequence). The genes are TRBV27 and TRBJ2-1; 9 nucleotides match TRBD2. This clonotype originated in a man aged 40-49 years in good health and CMV-seropositive. The sample was PBMCs. The CDR3: CATSNPGGRAYNEQFF. The CDR3 DNA is TGTGCCACCTCCAATCCGGGCGGGAGGGCCTACAATGAGCAGTTCTTC.